The rows below give T cell receptor beta chains drawn from one sample of a study of T cell clones after liver transplantation. Only in-frame clones appear in the TCRdb table, and some are missing; sequencing was by immunoSEQ multiplex PCR. The sample holds 65,000 to 70,000 clones, 80% to 95% seen once. The sequenced sample was CD4+ T cells from blood, obtained about 25 months after liver transplant. These receptors all stem from a human patient who received a liver transplant. A subset of T cells may come from the graft donor. The CDR3 runs from the conserved cysteine through the conserved F or W. A D gene is named only where the DNA matches it firmly. The size field is filled for only some rows; it gives once, few, many or a size class.

size	length	D	V	J	CDR3	DNA
NA	16	TRBD1	TRBV5-1	TRBJ2-2	CASSSSGTANTGELFF	TGCGCCAGCAGCTCATCCGGGACAGCGAACACCGGGGAGCTGTTTTTT
NA	15	NA	TRBV18	TRBJ1-2	CASSPSGAKDYGYTF	TGTGCCAGCTCACCGTCAGGGGCCAAAGACTATGGCTACACCTTC
NA	16	NA	TRBV25-1	TRBJ2-1	CASSDHIGGGYNEQFF	TGTGCCAGCAGTGACCATATAGGGGGTGGCTACAATGAGCAGTTCTTC
NA	15	NA	TRBV13	TRBJ2-7	CASSLHREKAYEQYF	TGTGCCAGCAGCTTACACCGGGAGAAGGCCTACGAGCAGTACTTC
NA	15	NA	TRBV5-1	TRBJ2-7	CASSLETMSSYEQYF	TGCGCCAGCAGTTTAGAGACAATGAGCTCCTACGAGCAGTACTTC
NA	15	TRBD2	TRBV2	TRBJ2-7	CASKERLAGEAEQYF	TGTGCCAGCAAAGAACGACTAGCGGGAGAGGCCGAGCAGTACTTC
NA	14	NA	TRBV7-8	TRBJ2-3	CASSLGGLGDTQYF	TGTGCCAGCAGCTTAGGAGGGCTCGGAGATACGCAGTATTTT
NA	11	NA	TRBV20-1	TRBJ2-1	CSARLGNEQFF	TGCAGTGCTAGACTCGGGAATGAGCAGTTCTTC
NA	15	TRBD2	TRBV11-2	TRBJ2-1	CASRLGLAGVGEQFF	TGTGCCAGCAGACTCGGACTAGCTGGCGTTGGGGAGCAGTTCTTC
once	17	TRBD1	TRBV7-8	TRBJ1-5	CASARRDSGGRSQPQHF	TGTGCCAGCGCGAGAAGGGATTCAGGGGGTCGTTCACAGCCCCAGCATTTT
NA	19	NA	TRBV9	TRBJ1-3	CASSAPRDAGTISGNTIYF	TGTGCCAGCAGCGCCCCGAGGGACGCAGGAACCATCTCTGGAAACACCATATATTTT
NA	12	NA	TRBV10-1	TRBJ1-3	CASSDSGNTIYF	TGCGCCAGCAGTGATTCTGGAAACACCATATATTTT
NA	15	TRBD2	TRBV5-6	TRBJ2-1	CASSDGTSRYNEQFF	TGTGCCAGCAGCGATGGGACTAGCCGATACAATGAGCAGTTCTTC
NA	15	NA	TRBV2	TRBJ1-2	CASSEADGTNYGYTF	TGTGCCAGCAGTGAAGCAGATGGTACAAACTATGGCTACACCTTC
NA	15	NA	TRBV5-1	TRBJ2-1	CASSLDSSRYNEQFF	TGCGCCAGCAGCTTGGATAGTTCGCGATACAATGAGCAGTTCTTC
NA	12	NA	TRBV29-1	TRBJ2-7	CSVTSSSYEQYF	TGCAGCGTTACTAGCAGCTCCTACGAGCAGTACTTC
few	13	NA	TRBV28	TRBJ2-7	CASSLVAGYEQYF	TGTGCCAGCAGTTTAGTTGCGGGCTACGAGCAGTACTTC
NA	13	NA	TRBV18	TRBJ2-3	CASSPGGADTQYF	TGTGCCAGCTCACCAGGGGGCGCAGATACGCAGTATTTT
NA	16	NA	TRBV4-1	TRBJ2-3	CASSQEGFSFTDTQYF	TGCGCCAGCAGCCAAGAGGGCTTTTCTTTCACAGATACGCAGTATTTT
once	15	TRBD2	TRBV7-9	TRBJ2-7	CASSLDGRTRDEQYF	TGTGCCAGCAGCTTAGACGGGAGGACCCGGGACGAGCAGTACTTC
NA	15	TRBD1	TRBV18	TRBJ1-2	CASSPTTGSNYGYTF	TGTGCCAGCTCACCCACGACAGGGAGTAACTATGGCTACACCTTC
NA	16	TRBD2	TRBV4-2	TRBJ2-7	CASSQDPTSGSYEQYF	TGTGCCAGCAGCCAAGACCCGACTAGCGGGAGCTACGAGCAGTACTTC
NA	13	NA	TRBV7-9	TRBJ2-1	CASSLVAFNEQFF	TGTGCCAGCAGCTTAGTCGCTTTCAATGAGCAGTTCTTC
NA	16	NA	TRBV10-3	TRBJ2-2	CAISASGTANTGELFF	TGTGCCATCAGTGCCTCCGGGACCGCGAACACCGGGGAGCTGTTTTTT
NA	15	NA	TRBV7-9	TRBJ1-5	CASSKDSRVNQPQHF	TGTGCCAGCAGCAAGGACAGCAGAGTCAATCAGCCCCAGCATTTT
NA	15	TRBD1	TRBV9	TRBJ2-2	CASSAGTGKSGELFF	TGTGCCAGCAGCGCCGGGACAGGGAAATCCGGGGAGCTGTTTTTT
NA	14	NA	TRBV7-2	TRBJ2-5	CASSLVAVQAAQYF	TGTGCCAGCAGCTTAGTTGCGGTCCAAGCGGCCCAGTACTTC
NA	14	TRBD1	TRBV11-2	TRBJ2-5	CASSLRQGRETQYF	TGTGCCAGCAGCCTCAGACAGGGTAGGGAGACCCAGTACTTC
once	14	TRBD2	TRBV11-2	TRBJ2-3	CASSPRLAGDTQYF	TGTGCCAGCAGCCCCCGACTAGCTGGAGATACGCAGTATTTT
NA	13	NA	TRBV14	TRBJ2-2	CASSPRVLGELFF	TGTGCCAGCAGCCCACGGGTCCTCGGGGAGCTGTTTTTT
NA	15	TRBD1	TRBV7-2	TRBJ2-7	CASSLGRGSSDEQYF	TGTGCCAGCAGCCTAGGCAGGGGGAGCAGTGACGAGCAGTACTTC
NA	13	NA	TRBV5-1	TRBJ1-2	CASSLNKEYGYTF	TGCGCCAGCAGCTTGAACAAGGAATATGGCTACACCTTC
NA	13	TRBD1	TRBV11-3	TRBJ1-1	CASSLAGGTEAFF	TGTGCCAGCAGCTTAGCAGGGGGCACTGAAGCTTTCTTT
NA	15	NA	TRBV2	TRBJ1-5	CASSEERASYQPQHF	TGTGCCAGCAGTGAAGAAAGGGCCTCTTATCAGCCCCAGCATTTT
NA	15	NA	TRBV7-8	TRBJ2-1	CASSKEPGLYNEQFF	TGTGCCAGCAGCAAAGAGCCGGGACTCTACAATGAGCAGTTCTTC
NA	15	TRBD2	TRBV6-6	TRBJ2-1	CASSTSVLSYNEQFF	TGTGCCAGCAGTACTAGCGTACTCTCCTACAATGAGCAGTTCTTC
once	14	NA	TRBV6-5	TRBJ2-5	CASSYFGASETQYF	TGTGCCAGCAGTTACTTCGGCGCTTCGGAGACCCAGTACTTC
NA	16	TRBD2	TRBV18	TRBJ2-7	CASSPEQGLGSYEQYF	TGTGCCAGCTCACCGGAGCAGGGACTAGGCTCCTACGAGCAGTACTTC
NA	15	NA	TRBV30	TRBJ1-2	CAWSVSSLANYGYTF	TGTGCCTGGAGTGTATCGTCTCTAGCTAACTATGGCTACACCTTC
NA	15	TRBD1	TRBV7-9	TRBJ1-5	CASSSDRLSNQPQHF	TGTGCCAGCAGCTCGGACAGGCTCAGCAATCAGCCCCAGCATTTT
NA	12	NA	TRBV28	TRBJ1-1	CASSLPNTEAFF	TGTGCCAGCAGTTTACCGAACACTGAAGCTTTCTTT
NA	12	NA	TRBV11-2	TRBJ1-4	CASSNHRPWLFF	TGTGCCAGCAGCAACCACAGGCCGTGGCTGTTTTTT